This T cell receptor beta chain originates from a study of technical replicates of blood from a handful of donors. TCRdb's copy holds only in-frame clones and misses some; the assay was immunoSEQ multiplex PCR. Among about 75,000 clones listed, roughly nine tenths were seen once. Germline CDR1 is SGDLS and CDR2 is YYNGEE. V was trimmed by 0 bases and J by 0 bases, leaving 10 bases between them. The CDR3 runs to 15 residues. The receptor comes from a human donor in good health. Some clones in this sample may be carry-over from other donors' samples. The sequencing input was T cells isolated from PBMCs. The gene calls are TRBV9 and TRBJ2-7, with D uncertain. CDR3 DNA sequence: TGTGCCAGCAGCGTAGATGTAGCTAGCTCCTACGAGCAGTACTTC. Its protein product is CASSVDVASSYEQYF.